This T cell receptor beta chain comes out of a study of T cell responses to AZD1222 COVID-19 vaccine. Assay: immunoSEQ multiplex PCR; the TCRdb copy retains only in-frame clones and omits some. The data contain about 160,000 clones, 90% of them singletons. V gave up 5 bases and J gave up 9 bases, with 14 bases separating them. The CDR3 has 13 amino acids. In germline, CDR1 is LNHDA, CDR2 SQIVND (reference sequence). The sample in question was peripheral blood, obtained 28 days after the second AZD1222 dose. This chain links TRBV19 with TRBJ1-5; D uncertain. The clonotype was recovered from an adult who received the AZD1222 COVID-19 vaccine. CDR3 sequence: CASSASWGSPQHF. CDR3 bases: TGTGCCAGTAGTGCTAGCTGGGGATCGCCCCAGCATTTT.